The count of the clone carrying this T cell receptor (beta chain) is one. The repertoire was sequenced with immunoSEQ multiplex PCR; TCRdb's copy has only in-frame clones and lacks some. The data show roughly 250,000 clones, approximately 90% seen once. The data derive from a study of blood T cell repertoires in COVID-19. This receptor was obtained from a man in his fifties who had been exposed to COVID-19. Sequenced input: PBMCs or T cells enriched from blood (not recorded which).

The CDR3 DNA reads TGTGCCATCAGTGCCCCACCCCAGGCGGGCGTTGAGCAGTTCTTC. Protein sequence: CAISAPPQAGVEQFF. The V gene is TRBV10-3, the J gene TRBJ2-1, with a possible D match to TRBD2 (5 bases). Germline assignment: CDR1 ENHRY and CDR2 SYGVKD. V dropped 4 bases and J dropped 9 bases, with 19 bases sitting between them. The CDR3 is 15 residues long.